One sample yielded the 15 T cell receptor beta chains listed below, sequenced in a study of shared clonotypes between healthy human individuals. The protocol was immunoSEQ multiplex PCR, while the TCRdb copy is restricted to in-frame clones and leaves out a portion. The data hold 550,000 to 800,000 clones, with around 90% observed a single time. The sample was memory CD8+ T cells from PBMCs. Subset meaning: CD45RO+ cells pooled with CCR7-negative TemRA cells. These receptors came from a man aged 18 to 30 in good health. Some clones in this sample may be carry-over from other donors' samples.

The V and J genes are TRBV28 and TRBJ1-1; 12 bases match TRBD1. Germline lookup yields CDR1 MDHEN and CDR2 SYDVKM. This CDR3 region has 15 residues. With V trimmed by 6 bases and J by 11 bases, 13 bases remained unmatched. The CDR3 sequence is CASSPFGTGGFWAFF. The CDR3 DNA sequence: TGTGCCAGCAGCCCCTTTGGGACAGGGGGCTTTTGGGCTTTCTTT.

V and J are TRBV13 and TRBJ2-1; 8 bases align to TRBD2. V trimming: 7 bases; J trimming: 7 bases; junction bases outside the gene matches: 21. Per the germline V gene, CDR1 is PRHDT and CDR2 is FYEKMQ (reference sequence). The CDR3 covers 18 residues. In DNA, the CDR3 is TGTGCCAGCACGCCGGGCGAGCGGGAGTGGGCGGGAAGGAATGAGCAGTTCTTC. It encodes CASTPGEREWAGRNEQFF.

The V and J genes are TRBV28 and TRBJ2-5; D possibly corresponds to TRBD2 (6 bases). V lost 7 bases, J lost 9 bases, and 15 bases lay in between. The CDR3 has 12 amino acids. Germline V gene lookup returns CDR1 MDHEN and CDR2 SYDVKM. The CDR3 spells CASTRDWASQYF. CDR3 coding DNA: TGTGCCAGCACCCGGGACTGGGCCTCCCAGTACTTC.

The J gene is TRBJ2-1, the V gene TRBV10-3; D perhaps matches TRBD2 (6 bases). V lost 2 bases and J lost 10, with 21 bases in between. This CDR3 comprises 16 residues. Per germline, CDR1 ENHRY and CDR2 SYGVKD. CDR3 DNA: TGTGCCATCAGTGAGCCGCGGGACCTCGAAAAGCGGGAGCAGTTCTTC. Protein product: CAISEPRDLEKREQFF.

This chain uses TRBV19 with TRBJ2-3; no clear D gene. The CDR3 consists of 16 residues. Germline V CDR1 and CDR2: LNHDA, SQIVND (reference sequence). Trimming stripped 3 bases from V and 0 bases from J, with 13 bases between. As DNA, the CDR3 is TGTGCCAGTAGTATGGACGGTTATACTAGCACAGATACGCAGTATTTT. Its translation is CASSMDGYTSTDTQYF.

The V call is TRBV4-1, the J call TRBJ2-2, with D perhaps matching TRBD1 (6 bases). Germline CDR1 is MGHRA and CDR2 is YSYEKL. V was trimmed by 1 base and J by 0 bases, leaving 12 bases between them. The CDR3 runs 17 residues. The CDR3 region is CASSQAHGTTNTGELFF. In DNA form, the CDR3 reads TGCGCCAGCAGCCAAGCCCATGGGACAACGAACACCGGGGAGCTGTTTTTT.

This chain's CDR3 is CASSLWRDEQFF. CDR3 in DNA: TGTGCCAGCAGTCTGTGGCGGGATGAGCAGTTCTTC. The chain links TRBV28 to TRBJ2-1, with D possibly being TRBD2 (5 bases). V was shortened by 5 bases and J by 8 bases, with 10 bases between the two germline ends. The CDR3 totals 12 residues. Germline values: CDR1 MDHEN, CDR2 SYDVKM.

The genes are TRBV28 and TRBJ2-5, with 9 bases aligning to TRBD1. V lost 2 bases, J lost 5 bases, and 9 bases stayed unmatched. The CDR3 totals 16 residues. Germline lookup yields CDR1 MDHEN and CDR2 SYDVKM. CDR3 nucleotide sequence: TGTGCCAGCAGTTTAAGGGACAGGGCGGGTTGGGAGACCCAGTACTTC. Translation: CASSLRDRAGWETQYF.

This clone occurred once. V gene TRBV27 combines with J gene TRBJ1-2; D is undetermined. V was shortened by 5 bases and J by 4 bases, with 14 bases between the two germline ends. Germline V CDR1 and CDR2: MNHEY, SMNVEV (reference sequence). This CDR3 has 14 residues. The CDR3 sequence: CASSTKDGFYGYTF. CDR3 coding DNA: TGTGCCAGCAGTACTAAGGACGGATTCTATGGCTACACCTTC.

The rearrangement uses TRBV2 and TRBJ2-7, with 8 bases aligning to TRBD1. CDR1 is SNHLY, CDR2 FYNNEI, per germline. Trimming cost V 6 bases and J 0 bases; bases outside gene matches: 4. The CDR3 is made up of 14 amino acids. The CDR3 sequence: CASRGQGLSYEQYF. In nucleotides, the CDR3 is TGTGCCAGCAGAGGACAGGGACTCTCCTACGAGCAGTACTTC.

A single count supports this clone. The CDR3 DNA sequence: TGTGCCAGCAGCTTTTCGGCCGGGGAGCTGTTTTTT. Its translation is CASSFSAGELFF. The gene calls are TRBV13 and TRBJ2-2; D gene uncertain. Germline CDR1 and CDR2: PRHDT and FYEKMQ (reference sequence). The length of the CDR3 is 12 residues. Between the trimmed V and J ends, which lost 3 bases and 6 bases, there was a span of 5 bases.

The J gene is TRBJ2-4, the V gene TRBV28; 7 nucleotides agree with TRBD2. Germline V gene lookup returns CDR1 MDHEN and CDR2 SYDVKM. The CDR3 length is 21 residues. With V trimmed by 2 bases and J by 4 bases, 23 bases remained unmatched. The CDR3 region has the DNA TGTGCCAGCAGTTTAGATCTGGCAGCTAAAAGGGGAGGGCGAAAAAAAAACATTCAGTACTTC. It codes for CASSLDLAAKRGGRKKNIQYF.

This clone was picked up a small number of times. The chain has TRBV6-4 and TRBJ1-2; no clear D gene. Trimming removed 3 bases at V and 7 bases at J, with 12 bases between. Germline values: CDR1 MRHNA, CDR2 SNTAGT. The CDR3 loop spans 13 amino acids. In DNA form, the CDR3 reads TGTGCCAGCAGTGAGACGGGCTTGGGTGGCTACACCTTC. Protein sequence: CASSETGLGGYTF.

The chain is built from TRBV7-9 and TRBJ2-7, with TRBD1 identical over 8 bases. The CDR3 totals 15 residues. Germline assignment: CDR1 SEHNR and CDR2 FQNEAQ (reference sequence). V was pared by 5 bases and J by 4 bases, with 10 bases of the junction left unmatched. CDR3 residues: CASSPGQGGDYEQYF. The CDR3 nucleotides are TGTGCCAGCAGCCCAGGACAGGGTGGCGATTACGAGCAGTACTTC.

This clone was detected only a few times. J is TRBJ1-6 and V is TRBV11-3; D is uncertain. The CDR3 runs to 13 residues. Trimming stripped 3 bases from V and 9 bases from J, with 9 bases between. Germline CDR1 SGHNT, CDR2 YENEEA. The CDR3 spells CASSLTRSSPLHF. The CDR3 coding sequence is TGTGCCAGCAGCTTGACCAGGTCTTCACCCCTCCACTTT.